This TCR beta chain was observed in a study of tumor-infiltrating lymphocytes in primary liver carcinoma. Study-wide context: Each of the growths was stage T1-T3 N0M0, extending about 4.2 to 11 cm across.

From about 19-30 mg of unsorted bulk tissue, DNA and RNA were co-extracted together. The template, approximately 500 ng total RNA, yielded TCR beta cDNA made with a constant-region primer. What produced the TCR beta libraries was three nested multiplex PCR rounds using slightly modified ARM-PCR. TCRdb redid the calling of the multiplex PCR reads with MiXCR, one entry per CDR3 protein. The table shows some 51,000 distinct CDR3 sequences, with about three quarters occurring only once. The table lists this clonotype with a few counts. Its antigen is not identified. The study, taken as a whole, reports: Found in all five tumor regions were only about 8-24% of top clones.

This TCR was recovered from a man aged 40-49 years with primary liver carcinoma and hepatitis B virus infection. Sequencing was done on a sample of liver tumor tissue from sampling region 3. Indicated subset: tumor region T3, left-lateral pole.

The CDR3 DNA sequence: TGTGCCAGTAGTATGGACAGGAGAACGGCACTCCGGGCCCAATATAGCAATCAGCCCCAGCATTTT. It yields the protein CASSMDRRTALRAQYSNQPQHF. V is TRBV19 and J is TRBJ1-5; 7 bases agree with TRBD1. V lost 3 bases to trimming and J lost 0 bases; unmatched junction nucleotides: 23. Germline lookup yields CDR1 LNHDA and CDR2 SQIVND (reference sequence). This CDR3 is built from 22 residues. The whole variable domain, filled in from reference TRBV19 and TRBJ1-5, reads DGGITQSPKYLFRKEGQNVTLSCEQNLNHDAMYWYRQDPGQGLRLIYYSQIVNDFQKGDIAEGYSVSREKKESFPLTVTSAQKNPTAFYLCASSMDRRTALRAQYSNQPQHFGDGTRLSIL.